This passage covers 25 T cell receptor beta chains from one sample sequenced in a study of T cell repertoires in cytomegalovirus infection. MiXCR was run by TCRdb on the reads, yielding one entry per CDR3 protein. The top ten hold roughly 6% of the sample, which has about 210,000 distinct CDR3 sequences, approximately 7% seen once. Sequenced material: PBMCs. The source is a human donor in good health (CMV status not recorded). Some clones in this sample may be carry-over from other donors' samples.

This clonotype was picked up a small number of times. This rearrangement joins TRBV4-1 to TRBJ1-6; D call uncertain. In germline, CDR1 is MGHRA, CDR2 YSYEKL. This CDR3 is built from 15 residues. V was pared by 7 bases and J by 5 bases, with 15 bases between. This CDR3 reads CASNASPGDNSPLHF. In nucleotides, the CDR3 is TGCGCCAGCAACGCTAGCCCCGGGGATAATTCACCCCTCCACTTT.

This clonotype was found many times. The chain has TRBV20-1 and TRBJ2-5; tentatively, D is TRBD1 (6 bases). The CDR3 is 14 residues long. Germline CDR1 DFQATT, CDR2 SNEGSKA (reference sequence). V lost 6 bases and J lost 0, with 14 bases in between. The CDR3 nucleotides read TGCAGTGCCTCGACAGGACCGAACCAAGAGACCCAGTACTTC. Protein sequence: CSASTGPNQETQYF.

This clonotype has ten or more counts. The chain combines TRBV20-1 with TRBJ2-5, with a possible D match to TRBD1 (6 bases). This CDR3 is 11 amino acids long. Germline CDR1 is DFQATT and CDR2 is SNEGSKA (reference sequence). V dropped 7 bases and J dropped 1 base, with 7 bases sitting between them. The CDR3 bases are TGCAGTGGGACAGCCCAAGAGACCCAGTACTTC. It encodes CSGTAQETQYF.

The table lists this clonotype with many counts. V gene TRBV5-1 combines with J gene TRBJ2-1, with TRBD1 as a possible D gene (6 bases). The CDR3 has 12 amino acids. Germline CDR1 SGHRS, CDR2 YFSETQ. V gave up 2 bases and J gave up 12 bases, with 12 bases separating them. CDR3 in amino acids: CASSFTGSVQFF. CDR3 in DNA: TGCGCCAGCAGCTTTACAGGGAGTGTGCAGTTCTTC.

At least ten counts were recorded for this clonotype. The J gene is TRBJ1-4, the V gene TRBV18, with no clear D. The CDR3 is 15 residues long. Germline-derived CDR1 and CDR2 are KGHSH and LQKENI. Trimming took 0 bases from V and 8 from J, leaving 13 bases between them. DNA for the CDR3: TGTGCCAGCTCACCACCGGGTGATAGGTCCGAAAAACTGTTTTTT. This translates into CASSPPGDRSEKLFF.

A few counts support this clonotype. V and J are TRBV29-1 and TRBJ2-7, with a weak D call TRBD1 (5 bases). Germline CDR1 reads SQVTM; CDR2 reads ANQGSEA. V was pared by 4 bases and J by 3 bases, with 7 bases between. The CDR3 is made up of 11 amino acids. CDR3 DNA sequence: TGCAGCGTTGCACAGGACTACGAGCAGTACTTC. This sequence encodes CSVAQDYEQYF.

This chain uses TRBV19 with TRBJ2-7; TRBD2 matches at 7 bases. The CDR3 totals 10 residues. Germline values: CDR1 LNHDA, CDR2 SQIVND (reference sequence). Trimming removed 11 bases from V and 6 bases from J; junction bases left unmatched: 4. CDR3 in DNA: TGTGCCCCGGGGGGATGCGAGCAGTACTTC. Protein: CAPGGCEQYF.

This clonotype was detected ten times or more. This CDR3 reads CASSLEAQETQYF. As DNA, the CDR3 is TGTGCCAGCAGCTTAGAAGCCCAAGAGACCCAGTACTTC. The rearrangement links TRBV7-2 to TRBJ2-5; no clear D. CDR3 length equals 13 residues. Between the trimmed V and J ends, which lost 1 base and 1 base, there was a span of 4 bases. In germline, CDR1 is SGHTA, CDR2 FQGNSA.

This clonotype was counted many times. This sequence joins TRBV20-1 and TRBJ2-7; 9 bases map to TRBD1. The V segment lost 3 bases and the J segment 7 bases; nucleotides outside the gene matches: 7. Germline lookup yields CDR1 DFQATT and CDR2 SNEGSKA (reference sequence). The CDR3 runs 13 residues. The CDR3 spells CSASSQGAGEQYF. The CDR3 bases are TGCAGTGCTAGCTCACAGGGGGCAGGAGAGCAGTACTTC.

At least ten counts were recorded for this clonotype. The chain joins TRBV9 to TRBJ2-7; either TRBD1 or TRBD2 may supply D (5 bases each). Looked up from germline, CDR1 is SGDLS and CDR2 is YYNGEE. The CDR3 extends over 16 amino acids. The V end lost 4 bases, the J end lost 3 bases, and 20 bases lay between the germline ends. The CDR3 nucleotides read TGTGCCAGCAGCCCCAGTTCCGGGGCCTTCATCTACGAGCAGTACTTC. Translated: CASSPSSGAFIYEQYF.

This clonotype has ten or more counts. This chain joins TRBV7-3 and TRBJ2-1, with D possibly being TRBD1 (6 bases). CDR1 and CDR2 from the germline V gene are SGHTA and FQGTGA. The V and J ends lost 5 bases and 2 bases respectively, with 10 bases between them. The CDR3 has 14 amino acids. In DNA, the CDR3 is TGTGCCAGCAGCCCAGGGGTACCCTACAATGAGCAGTTCTTC. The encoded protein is CASSPGVPYNEQFF. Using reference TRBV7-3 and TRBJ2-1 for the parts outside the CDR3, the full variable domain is GAGVSQTPSNKVTEKGKYVELRCDPISGHTALYWYRQSLGQGPEFLIYFQGTGAADDSGLPNDRFFAVRPEGSVSTLKIQRTERGDSAVYLCASSPGVPYNEQFFGPGTRLTVL.

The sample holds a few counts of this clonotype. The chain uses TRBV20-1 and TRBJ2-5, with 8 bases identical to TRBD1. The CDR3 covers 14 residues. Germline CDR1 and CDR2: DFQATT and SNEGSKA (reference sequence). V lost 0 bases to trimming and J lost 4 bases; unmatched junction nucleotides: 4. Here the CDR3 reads CSARDRTGRETQYF. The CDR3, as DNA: TGCAGTGCTAGAGACAGGACAGGGAGAGAGACCCAGTACTTC.

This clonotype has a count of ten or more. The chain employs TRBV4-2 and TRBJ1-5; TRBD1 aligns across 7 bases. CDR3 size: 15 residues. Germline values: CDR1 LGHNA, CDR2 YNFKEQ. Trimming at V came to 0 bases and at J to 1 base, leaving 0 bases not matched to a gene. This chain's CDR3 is CASSQEQGSNQPQHF. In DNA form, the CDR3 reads TGTGCCAGCAGCCAAGAACAGGGGAGCAATCAGCCCCAGCATTTT.

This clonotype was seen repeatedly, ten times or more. CDR3 bases: TGTGCCAGCAGCTTAGCGCGTTTCCAGGTCAATCAGCCCCAGCATTTT. The encoded protein is CASSLARFQVNQPQHF. V is TRBV7-8 and J is TRBJ1-5; D uncertain. Germline V lookup: CDR1 SGHVS, CDR2 FQNEAQ. V lost 0 bases to trimming and J lost 3 bases, with 12 bases between them. The CDR3 spans 16 residues.

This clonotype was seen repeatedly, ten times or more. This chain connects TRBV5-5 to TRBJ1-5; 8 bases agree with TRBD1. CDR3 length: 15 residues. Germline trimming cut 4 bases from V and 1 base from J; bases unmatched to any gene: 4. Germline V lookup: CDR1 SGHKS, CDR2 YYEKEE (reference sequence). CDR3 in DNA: TGTGCCAGCAGCGCTGGACAGGGAAGCAATCAGCCCCAGCATTTT. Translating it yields CASSAGQGSNQPQHF.

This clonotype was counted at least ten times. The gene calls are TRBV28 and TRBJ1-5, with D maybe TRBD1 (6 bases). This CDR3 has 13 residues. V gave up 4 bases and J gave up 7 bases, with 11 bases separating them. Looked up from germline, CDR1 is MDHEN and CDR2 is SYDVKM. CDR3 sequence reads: CASSSSGVQPQHF. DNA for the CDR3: TGTGCCAGCAGTTCTTCAGGGGTCCAGCCCCAGCATTTT.

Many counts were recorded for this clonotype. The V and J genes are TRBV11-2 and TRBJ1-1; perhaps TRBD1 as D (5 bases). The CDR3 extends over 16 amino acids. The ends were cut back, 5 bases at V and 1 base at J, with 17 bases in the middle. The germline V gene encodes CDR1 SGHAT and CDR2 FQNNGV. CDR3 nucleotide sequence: TGTGCCAGCAGCCCGCGGGACTCCTCCGGGAACACTGAAGCTTTCTTT. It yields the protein CASSPRDSSGNTEAFF.

The CDR3 DNA follows: TGCGCCAGCAGTGATGCGGGGAATGAGCAGTTCTTC. Translating it yields CASSDAGNEQFF. This sequence joins TRBV10-1 and TRBJ2-1; TRBD2 might be the D (6 bases). V was shortened by 3 bases and J by 7 bases, with 7 bases between the two germline ends. The CDR3 is made up of 12 amino acids. Germline CDR1 and CDR2: WNHNN and SYGVQD (reference sequence).

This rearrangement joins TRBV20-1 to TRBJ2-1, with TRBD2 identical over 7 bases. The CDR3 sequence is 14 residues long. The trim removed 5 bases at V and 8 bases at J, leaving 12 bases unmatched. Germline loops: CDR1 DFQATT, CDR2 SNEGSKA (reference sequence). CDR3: CSAEGGAGRYEQFF. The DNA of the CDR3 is TGCAGTGCTGAGGGAGGGGCGGGGCGTTATGAGCAGTTCTTC.

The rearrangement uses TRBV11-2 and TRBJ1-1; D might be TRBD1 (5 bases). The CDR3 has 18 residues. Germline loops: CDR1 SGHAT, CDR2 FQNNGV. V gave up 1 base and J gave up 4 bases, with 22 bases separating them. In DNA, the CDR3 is TGTGCCAGCAGCTTAGCAGGACGGCGGGGCCCTGAGGGCACTGAAGCTTTCTTT. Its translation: CASSLAGRRGPEGTEAFF.

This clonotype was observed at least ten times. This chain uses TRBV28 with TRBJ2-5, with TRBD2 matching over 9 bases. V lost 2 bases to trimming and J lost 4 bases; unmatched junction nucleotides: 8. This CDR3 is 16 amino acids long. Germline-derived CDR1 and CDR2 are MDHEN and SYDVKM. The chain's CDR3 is CASSLGGGAFRETQYF. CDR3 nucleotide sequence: TGTGCCAGCAGTTTAGGCGGGGGGGCCTTTCGAGAGACCCAGTACTTC.

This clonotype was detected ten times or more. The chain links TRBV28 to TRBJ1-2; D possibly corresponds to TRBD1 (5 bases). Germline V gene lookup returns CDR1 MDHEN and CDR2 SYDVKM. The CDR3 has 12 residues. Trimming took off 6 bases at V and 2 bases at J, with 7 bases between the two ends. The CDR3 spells CASRGDNYGYTF. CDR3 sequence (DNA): TGTGCCAGCAGGGGGGACAACTATGGCTACACCTTC.

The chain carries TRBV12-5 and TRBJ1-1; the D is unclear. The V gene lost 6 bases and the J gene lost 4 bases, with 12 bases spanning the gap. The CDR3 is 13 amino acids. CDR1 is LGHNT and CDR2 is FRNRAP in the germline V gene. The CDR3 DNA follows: TGTGCTAGTGGGCGGGAGGAGCGCACTGAAGCTTTCTTT. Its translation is CASGREERTEAFF.

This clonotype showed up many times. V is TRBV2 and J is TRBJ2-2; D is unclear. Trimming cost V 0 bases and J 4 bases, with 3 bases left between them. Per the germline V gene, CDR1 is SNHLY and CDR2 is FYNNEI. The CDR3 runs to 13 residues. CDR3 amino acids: CASSEAGTGELFF. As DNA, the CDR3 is TGTGCCAGCAGTGAAGCGGGCACCGGGGAGCTGTTTTTT.

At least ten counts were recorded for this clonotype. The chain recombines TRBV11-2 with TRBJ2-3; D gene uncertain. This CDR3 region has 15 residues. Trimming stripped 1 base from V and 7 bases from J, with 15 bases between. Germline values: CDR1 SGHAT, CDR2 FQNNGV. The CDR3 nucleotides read TGTGCCAGCAGCTTAGCGTCCCCTGGACCCTATACGCAGTATTTT. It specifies CASSLASPGPYTQYF.